The 14 T cell receptor beta chains presented below share a single source sample, sequenced in a study of blood T cell repertoires in COVID-19. TCRdb's copy holds only in-frame clones and misses some; the assay was immunoSEQ multiplex PCR. The top ten hold around 12% of the sample, which has 200,000 to 300,000 clones, 82% seen once. The source material was peripheral blood. The receptors come from a woman aged 55-75 years with active or convalescent COVID-19.

This clone was observed a few times. The rearrangement links TRBV5-6 to TRBJ1-1, with a weak D call TRBD1 (5 bases). The CDR3 contains 16 residues. The V end was cut by 4 bases, the J end by 12 bases, with 28 bases between. The germline CDR1 and CDR2 sequences are SGHDT and YYEEEE. CDR3 bases: TGTGCCAGCAGCACCCGAAGGGGAATCAGACAGTCTAAAACTTTCTTT. This codes for CASSTRRGIRQSKTFF.

This chain joins TRBV7-3 and TRBJ2-1; the D is unclear. Germline V gives CDR1 SGHTA, CDR2 FQGTGA. The CDR3 loop spans 13 amino acids. The V and J ends lost 5 bases and 7 bases respectively, with 12 bases between them. CDR3 sequence reads: CASSTSTNNEQFF. DNA of the CDR3: TGTGCCAGCAGCACCTCGACAAATAATGAGCAGTTCTTC.

V is TRBV29-1 and J is TRBJ2-1, with D maybe TRBD1 (6 bases). Trimming shortened V by 6 bases and J by 6 bases, and 15 bases separated the two germline ends. The CDR3 sequence is 13 residues long. CDR1 and CDR2 from the germline V gene are SQVTM and ANQGSEA. CDR3 residues: CSVGKDRSNEQFF. The CDR3 DNA reads TGCAGCGTCGGGAAGGACAGAAGCAATGAGCAGTTCTTC.

The genes are TRBV5-6 and TRBJ1-6, with D perhaps matching TRBD1 (5 bases). The CDR3 length is 15 residues. In germline, CDR1 is SGHDT, CDR2 YYEEEE. The V gene lost 1 base and the J gene lost 9 bases, with 14 bases spanning the gap. In DNA form, the CDR3 reads TGTGCCAGCAGCTTGTACGGGGGGGTCTCTTCACCCCTCCACTTT. It specifies CASSLYGGVSSPLHF.

J is TRBJ2-6 and V is TRBV4-3, with D perhaps TRBD1 (6 bases). In germline, CDR1 is LGHNA, CDR2 YSLEER. V was pared by 2 bases and J by 5 bases, with 22 bases between. The CDR3 contains 19 residues. CDR3 residues: CASSQPTITGTLRANVLTF. The CDR3 region has the DNA TGCGCCAGCAGCCAACCGACTATTACCGGGACATTGAGGGCCAACGTCCTGACTTTC.

This clone came up a few times. The chain has TRBV6-2 or TRBV6-3 and TRBJ2-7; TRBD1 matches 7 bases. V was pared by 6 bases and J by 7 bases, with 6 bases of the junction left unmatched. The CDR3 is made up of 12 amino acids. The germline V gene encodes CDR1 MNHEY and CDR2 SVGEGT. Here the CDR3 reads CASSRGTAEQYF. CDR3 bases: TGTGCCAGCAGCAGAGGGACAGCTGAGCAGTACTTC.

This clone is a singleton in its sample. The chain carries TRBV10-3 and TRBJ1-6; tentatively, D is TRBD1 (6 bases). The CDR3 has 16 residues. Per the germline V gene, CDR1 is ENHRY and CDR2 is SYGVKD. V shed 6 bases and J shed 7 bases, with 19 bases lying between them. DNA for the CDR3: TGTGCCATCAGATCAACAGGGCCGGTCAACAATTCACCCCTCCACTTT. It encodes CAIRSTGPVNNSPLHF.

This clone was counted a few times. V and J are TRBV19 and TRBJ1-6, with 8 bases lining up with TRBD1. V shed 10 bases and J 0 bases; nucleotides not matched to a gene: 8. Germline CDR1 is LNHDA and CDR2 is SQIVND (reference sequence). The CDR3 is made up of 16 amino acids. CDR3 region: CATKTGASSYNSPLHF. DNA of the CDR3: TGTGCCACCAAGACAGGGGCGAGCTCCTATAATTCACCCCTCCACTTT.

This clone has only one observation. This chain uses TRBV14 with TRBJ1-2, with 8 bases aligning to TRBD1. The length of the CDR3 is 13 residues. Germline values: CDR1 SGHDN, CDR2 FVKESK. V lost 4 bases to trimming and J lost 4 bases; unmatched junction nucleotides: 2. CDR3 coding DNA: TGTGCCAGCAGCCGACAGGGGCTCTATGGCTACACCTTC. Translating it yields CASSRQGLYGYTF.

The CDR3 region is CAHSLPPTDTQYF. The CDR3 region has the DNA TGTGCCCACTCCCTCCCCCCCACAGATACGCAGTATTTT. The chain links TRBV6-6 to TRBJ2-3; no clear D gene. With 11 bases removed from V and 2 bases from J, the gap between germline ends came to 14 bases. The CDR3 spans 13 residues. CDR1 MNHNY and CDR2 SVGAGI come from the germline V gene (reference sequence).

The rearrangement uses TRBV7-8 and TRBJ2-5; TRBD2 might be the D (6 bases). The CDR3 is 17 amino acids. The ends were cut back, 0 bases at V and 1 base at J, with 15 bases in the middle. Per the germline V gene, CDR1 is SGHVS and CDR2 is FQNEAQ. CDR3 nucleotides: TGTGCCAGCAGCTTAGCTGCAGGGAGGTGGGGCCAAGAGACCCAGTACTTC. As protein: CASSLAAGRWGQETQYF.

This clone was detected only once. The chain recombines TRBV3-1 (or the pseudogene TRBV3-2) with TRBJ2-5, with a tentative D call TRBD1 (6 bases). The CDR3 spans 15 residues. CDR1 is LGHDT, CDR2 YNNKEL, per germline (reference sequence). Trimming pared 0 bases from V and 9 bases from J, leaving 17 bases between. This CDR3 reads CASSQDLGAQPAQYF. CDR3 nucleotide sequence: TGTGCCAGCAGCCAAGATCTGGGGGCCCAACCGGCCCAGTACTTC.

This chain uses TRBV2 with TRBJ2-3, with D possibly TRBD1 on 6 matching bases. The CDR3 runs to 15 residues. CDR1 SNHLY and CDR2 FYNNEI come from the germline V gene. Trimming cost V 2 bases and J 1 base, with 10 bases left between them. The CDR3 protein is CASSEQGLGTDTQYF. CDR3 in DNA: TGTGCCAGCAGTGAACAGGGGTTGGGCACAGATACGCAGTATTTT.

The V call is TRBV10-3, the J call TRBJ2-5; a weak D match, TRBD1 (6 bases). Trimming cost V 4 bases and J 5 bases, with 11 bases left between them. Germline CDR1 is ENHRY and CDR2 is SYGVKD. The CDR3 extends over 13 amino acids. DNA for the CDR3: TGTGCCATCAGTGGGAAGGGGGTTGAGACCCAGTACTTC. Amino acids: CAISGKGVETQYF.